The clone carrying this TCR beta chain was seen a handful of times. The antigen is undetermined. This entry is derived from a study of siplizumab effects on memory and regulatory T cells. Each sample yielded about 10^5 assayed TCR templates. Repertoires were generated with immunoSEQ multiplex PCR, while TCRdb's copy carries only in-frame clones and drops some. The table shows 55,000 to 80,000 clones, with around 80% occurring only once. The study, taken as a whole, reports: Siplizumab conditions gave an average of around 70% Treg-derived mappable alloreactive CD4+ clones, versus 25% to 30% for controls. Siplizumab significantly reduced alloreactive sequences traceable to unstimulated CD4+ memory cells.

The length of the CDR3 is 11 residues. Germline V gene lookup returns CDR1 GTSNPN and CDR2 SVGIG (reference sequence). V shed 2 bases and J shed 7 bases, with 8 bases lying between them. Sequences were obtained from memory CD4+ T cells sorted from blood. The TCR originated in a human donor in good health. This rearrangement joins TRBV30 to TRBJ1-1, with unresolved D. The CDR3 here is CAWSRRREAFF. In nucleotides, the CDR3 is TGTGCCTGGAGTAGGCGGCGTGAAGCTTTCTTT.